The 7 T cell receptor beta chains below were found in one sample sequenced in a study of CXCR3-negative and CXCR3-positive naive CD8 T cells. UMI-labeled 5' RACE yielded the TRB cDNA libraries. With the 5' RACE reads reprocessed, TCRdb shows one record per CDR3 protein and no DNA. This listing includes about 48,000 distinct CDR3 sequences. The material sequenced was memory CD8+ T cells from blood. These receptors were collected from a human donor in good health. Some clones in this sample may be carry-over from other donors' samples.

CDR3 in amino acids: CSVLAMNTEAFF. The chain uses TRBV29-1 and TRBJ1-1. CDR1 and CDR2 from the germline V gene are SQVTM and ANQGSEA. The CDR3 runs to 12 residues.

The rearrangement links TRBV6-4 to TRBJ2-1. The germline V gene has CDR1 MRHNA and CDR2 SNTAGT. The CDR3 sequence is 13 residues long. The CDR3 reads CASSKSASNEQFF.

The rearrangement joins TRBV29-1 to TRBJ2-5; TCRdb selects TRBD1, and the lack of DNA leaves this call unchecked. Germline loops: CDR1 SQVTM, CDR2 ANQGSEA. This CDR3 comprises 12 residues. CDR3 residues: CSVLGGQETQYF.

J is TRBJ2-2 and V is TRBV9. Germline V gives CDR1 SGDLS, CDR2 YYNGEE. The CDR3 consists of 14 residues. CDR3 sequence: CASSVGANTGELFF.

The V gene is TRBV28, the J gene TRBJ2-1; the TCRdb call, TRBD1, lacks DNA for checking. This CDR3 contains 14 residues. Germline CDR1 MDHEN, CDR2 SYDVKM. Here the CDR3 reads CASSLPPGPHEQFF.

The chain uses TRBV7-2 and TRBJ2-1. The CDR3 is 14 residues long. Per germline, CDR1 SGHTA and CDR2 FQGNSA. CDR3 sequence reads: CASSFASSYNEQFF. Filled out from reference TRBV7-2 and TRBJ2-1, the complete variable domain reads GAGVSQSPSNKVTEKGKDVELRCDPISGHTALYWYRQSLGQGLEFLIYFQGNSAPDKSGLPSDRFSAERTGGSVSTLTIQRTQQEDSAVYLCASSFASSYNEQFFGPGTRLTVL.

The chain has TRBV7-3 and TRBJ2-2; with no DNA, the TCRdb D assignment of TRBD2 cannot be verified. CDR1 SGHTA and CDR2 FQGTGA come from the germline V gene. This CDR3 is 17 amino acids long. The CDR3 loop reads CASSFGRGVTNTGELFF.